The T cell receptor beta chain described here comes from a study of T cells after yellow fever vaccination. As for this clonotype: No antigen is known for it.

Study findings and constraints: Only a minor proportion of clonotypes was detected across both CD4 and CD8 compartments.

CDR1 is MNHEY, CDR2 SVGAGI, per germline. V dropped 5 bases and J dropped 6; count of bases not matched to a gene: 4. The CDR3 sequence is 14 residues long. TCR cDNA was made by 5'RACE template switching, adding a universal primer site and UMIs. One entry per CDR3 protein, called by TCRdb with MiXCR from the 5' RACE reads. This table holds some 300,000 distinct CDR3 sequences, approximately 10% found once. Sequences were derived from CD4+ T cells sorted from PBMCs, sampled 5 days after the yellow fever booster vaccination. This clonotype originated in a man between 18 and 35 years old who received the YFV17D yellow fever vaccine. J is TRBJ2-2 and V is TRBV6-5; 9 bases align to TRBD1. The CDR3 reads CASSPGQGSGELFF. The CDR3 DNA is TGTGCCAGCAGTCCGGGACAGGGTTCCGGGGAGCTGTTTTTT.